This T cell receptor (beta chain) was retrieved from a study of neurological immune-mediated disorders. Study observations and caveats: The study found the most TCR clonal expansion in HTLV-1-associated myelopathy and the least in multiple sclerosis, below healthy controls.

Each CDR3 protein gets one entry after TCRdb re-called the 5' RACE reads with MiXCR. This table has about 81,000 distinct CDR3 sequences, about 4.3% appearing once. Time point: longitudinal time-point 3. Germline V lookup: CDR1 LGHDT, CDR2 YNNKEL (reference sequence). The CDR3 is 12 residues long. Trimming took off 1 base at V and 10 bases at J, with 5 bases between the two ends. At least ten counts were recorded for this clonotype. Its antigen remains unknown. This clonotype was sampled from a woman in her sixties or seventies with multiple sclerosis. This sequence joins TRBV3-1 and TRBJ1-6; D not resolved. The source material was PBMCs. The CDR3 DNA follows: TGTGCCAGCAGCCAAGGCGGGTCACCCCTCCACTTT. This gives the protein CASSQGGSPLHF.